This T cell receptor beta chain was observed in a study of blood T cell repertoires in COVID-19. Background on the study: The United States, Italy and Spain were the sources of the acute and convalescent COVID-19 samples. T cells, B-cell-depleted T cells, or PBMCs provided the cDNA or gDNA that served as material.

Authors' methods: Amplified reference gene primers provided the basis for estimating nucleated cell counts. TCRdb keeps only in-frame clones here, not all; method: immunoSEQ multiplex PCR. V and J calls and clone size come straight from that table; D and trimming were deduced from the DNA. The top ten hold over 0.2% of the sample, which has around 700,000 clones, 75% to 90% seen once. In the case of this clone: Additional DNA sequences in this sample encode the identical CDR3.

Specimen: peripheral blood. The TCR was taken from a woman under 30 with acute or convalescent COVID-19.

CDR3 bases: TGTGCCTGGAGTCAAGGGGGCACTGAAGCTTTCTTT. Its protein product is CAWSQGGTEAFF. The chain has TRBV30 and TRBJ1-1; D is perhaps TRBD1 (6 bases). The V gene lost 2 bases and the J gene lost 4 bases, with 8 bases spanning the gap. CDR3 size: 12 residues. The germline gives CDR1 GTSNPN, CDR2 SVGIG (reference sequence).